Detailed here is one T cell receptor beta chain. Only one count was recorded for this clone. What antigen it recognizes has not been identified. Per-base qualities were not stored, and no clone one base away is much larger. The sample comes from a study of cytomegalovirus exposure and HLA in healthy donors (dated by TCRdb to 2017 to 2019). Looking at the study overall: In an earlier analysis of under 750 of the donors, 250 to 350 Gb of sequence data and roughly 100 million unique TCR beta sequences from about 180 million T cells were reported. The study profiled the T cell repertoires of about 720 subjects by immunosequencing and related them to cytomegalovirus serostatus. To predict cytomegalovirus infection status, the study brought together high-throughput TCR immunosequencing, statistical association of individual TCRs with disease status, and machine learning. A later genetic analysis took genome-wide SNP genotypes for about 55% of the roughly 700 donors and used that subset as a discovery cohort. Class I and class II HLA loci were covered by the typing at four-digit resolution. A few DR-DQ haplotypes were treated as single units for association and clustering because of strong linkage in the cohort. To decide whether each TCR beta V gene segment behaved as functional or pseudogenic, an earlier analysis of approximately 590 of the donors relied on high-throughput TCR beta sequencing. Among a few hundred genotyped donors of the cohort, an average of approximately 240,000 unique TCR beta nucleotide sequences were sequenced per donor, around 20% of them non-productive. The study was designed to test whether signatures of past pathogen exposure could be identified by cataloging public T cell receptors. In addition to the first cohort of 650 to 800 subjects, a separate validation cohort of 120 different subjects was used. Alongside the repertoire data, information on donor age, sex, ethnicity and CMV serostatus was compiled. A later analysis re-examined previously published TCR beta repertoires from 500 to 700 donors and added high-resolution HLA genotyping to investigate patterns of TCR occurrence. Rather than using new phenotypic data, the later analysis identified candidate immune exposures from TCR beta sequences and from how often those sequences occurred across donors. An early release covering approximately 600 HLA-typed donors comprised 250 to 350 gigabases of sequencing data and tens of millions of unique TCR sequences. Every repertoire in the discovery cohort had been generated on one and the same sequencing platform. The number of donors typed differed by locus, with about 629-630 for A, B, C, DRB1 and DQB1, around 500 for DQA1, over 600 for DPA1, and roughly 450 for DPB1. Among the roughly 390 genotyped donors, around 81% belonged to the genetic ancestry cluster associated with self-reported Caucasian donors. Broad study findings and their caveats: Cytomegalovirus status was reported to be diagnosed by the classifier with high specificity and sensitivity in both the original and validation cohorts. A later analysis reported that several top co-occurrence clusters appeared linked to parvovirus B19, influenza, CMV and Epstein-Barr virus. Some IMGT-functional V segments, including TRBV6-2 and TRBV6-3, could not be distinguished by the 87-base-pair reads and were therefore excluded. Compared with equally common non-associated chains, HLA-associated TCR beta chains in a later analysis were more clonally expanded and had lower generation probabilities. Because counts were too low, under 20 rarely observed V segments, including chromosome 9 orphons, were left out of the earlier analysis of roughly 600 of the donors. In this cohort, only TCR beta chains were sequenced, and detectable features were limited by the absence of alpha or paired-chain data. A few of the identified cytomegalovirus-associated TCR beta chains were confirmed in vitro to be specific for cytomegalovirus antigens. A group of highly shared sequence variants was considered likely to be a technical artifact of the sequencing pipeline. Correlated functional status among segregating V segments might reflect linkage disequilibrium, but an unknown experimental factor could not be ruled out. Because HLA typing was missing for some donors at each locus, association tests included only the typed subset. Sequencing depth was assumed to be roughly uniform across donors in the presence/absence analyses, though that assumption may not hold. A later genetic analysis associated a missense DCLRE1C variant with V-gene and J-gene trimming of TCR beta chains, and an independent cohort replicated the association. According to the authors, the approach could potentially be generalized to other disease states and immunological phenotypes. A later analysis associated 16,951 TCR beta sequences with specific HLA alleles at a false discovery rate of 0.05. A later genetic analysis reported fewer N-insertions in productive TCRs among donors in an Asian-associated ancestry cluster than the approximately 700-donor mean. Across donors, most TCR sequences were observed very rarely, whereas some public TCRs were present in many individuals. In a later analysis, TCR association rates were found to vary across HLA loci, with the most associated TCRs seen for DRB1 alleles and the fewest for HLA-C alleles. Broadly in line with IMGT annotations, most TCR beta V segments showed up in productive rearrangements about 87% or about 30% of the time in an earlier analysis of 450 to 600 of the donors. A further reported finding was that TCR beta sequences accurately predicted the HLA-A and HLA-B alleles for most subjects in the first cohort. A total of around 150 TCR beta chains were listed by the study as associated with cytomegalovirus. When HLA alleles, especially DR and DQ, strongly co-occurred, TCR associations were difficult to assign to individual alleles. In a later analysis, most CMV-associated TCR beta chains were found to appear HLA-restricted, with HLA associations seemingly driven largely by CMV exposure. The only immune exposure information available for the cohort was CMV serostatus.

Library preparation employed the immunoSEQ multiplex PCR assay. A mixture of 60 forward primers for TCR Vbeta segments and 13 reverse primers for TCR Jbeta segments was used in the multiplex PCR. Amplification of the CDR3 region of rearranged TCR beta genes was performed with a multiplex PCR assay on genomic DNA. Amplified TCR beta libraries were sequenced as 87-base-pair reads on the Illumina HiSeq System. For the original study's pipeline: A later analysis tallied approximately 87 million unique TCR beta chains across the 650 to 750 repertoires, and about 10 million of those chains were shared by two or more donors. Raw reads were error-corrected and collapsed into unique sequences with a nearest-neighbor algorithm that merged closely related sequences to remove PCR and sequencing errors. CDR3 sequences were aligned to IMGT reference sequences to assign V, D and J gene segments. For a sequence to be retained, a match of at least six nucleotides to both a V gene segment and a J gene segment was required. A rearrangement was called productive if the CDR3 had no stop codons and remained in frame with V and J, and every other rearrangement was called non-productive. CDR3 was defined according to IMGT convention as the region running from the second conserved V-encoded cysteine to the conserved J-encoded phenylalanine. The earlier analysis of approximately 500 of the donors excluded sequences that lacked an unambiguous match to a single V gene segment. An earlier analysis of a few hundred of the donors classified V segments as functional when productive rearrangements were above 56.7% and as segregating when the standard deviation between donors was above 5%. A statistical classification framework was developed to diagnose cytomegalovirus status using the catalog of TCR beta chain sequences. In a later analysis, V and J genes were assigned by comparing TCR nucleotide sequences against IMGT/GENE-DB human TR gene sequences. Using the TCRdist pipeline, a later analysis assigned CDR3 sequences along with most-parsimonious VDJ recombination scenarios. In a later analysis, each TCR beta chain was defined by its CDR3 amino acid sequence together with its V-gene family, and reads lacking a unique V-gene family were excluded. To address suspected cross-contamination and a sequencing artifact, a later analysis removed under 600 highly shared, low-generation-probability nucleotide sequences. A later analysis calculated a clonal expansion index for each public chain from normalized within-repertoire ranks of inferred template counts. In a later analysis, generation probabilities were computed with a VDJ recombination model fitted to out-of-frame rearrangements, and the resulting probabilities were checked against IGoR. A later analysis scored TCR-TCR, TCR-HLA and TCR-CMV co-occurrence with hypergeometric tests, applying a repertoire-size bias correction to TCR pairs. To estimate false discovery rates, a later analysis permuted the HLA or CMV assignments 20 times. A later analysis grouped co-occurring TCRs with DBSCAN, adding TCRdist sequence similarity when clustering within HLA-allele-positive subsets. For co-occurrence clustering, repertoires with fewer than 30,000 or more than 120,000 public chains were excluded, along with four or five repertoires with anomalous nucleotide sharing. The table was pulled from immuneACCESS by TCRdb, which kept in-frame rearrangements only. Such tables lose some clones; where checked, under half of the loss comes from unresolved V genes, and the rest has no known cause. V and J calls and clone size follow that table, whereas D and trimming were derived from the DNA. Across this sample there are approximately 85,000 clones, with about 80% seen only once. The ten largest make up 20% to 30% of the sample.

In total, 666 healthy bone marrow donors made up the cohort. All cohort members were sampled while nominally healthy, although unrecorded immune exposures were likely present. The donor was CMV seropositive and was included in the group of 250 to 350 seropositive cohort members. A peripheral blood sample was provided by each donor, and peripheral blood mononuclear cells were used for TCR beta sequencing. The Qiagen DNeasy Blood Extraction Kit was used to extract genomic DNA from the blood cell samples. CDR1 and CDR2, per the germline V gene, are MNHEY and SVGAGI. The CDR3 contains 14 residues, cysteine and phenylalanine counted. The DNA shown is the 42-base CDR3, in frame from base 1. From V the trimming removes 6 bases and from J it removes 3 bases, while the gene matches leave 7 bases of the junction unaccounted for.

The sequence came from a woman aged 45-65 years in good health and CMV-seropositive. Sequenced: PBMCs. This sequence uses TRBV6-5 and TRBJ1-2; TRBD1 matches 7 bases in the middle. The DNA sequence follows: TGTGCCAGCAGCTGGACAGGACGAGACTATGGCTACACCTTC. This yields the protein CASSWTGRDYGYTF.